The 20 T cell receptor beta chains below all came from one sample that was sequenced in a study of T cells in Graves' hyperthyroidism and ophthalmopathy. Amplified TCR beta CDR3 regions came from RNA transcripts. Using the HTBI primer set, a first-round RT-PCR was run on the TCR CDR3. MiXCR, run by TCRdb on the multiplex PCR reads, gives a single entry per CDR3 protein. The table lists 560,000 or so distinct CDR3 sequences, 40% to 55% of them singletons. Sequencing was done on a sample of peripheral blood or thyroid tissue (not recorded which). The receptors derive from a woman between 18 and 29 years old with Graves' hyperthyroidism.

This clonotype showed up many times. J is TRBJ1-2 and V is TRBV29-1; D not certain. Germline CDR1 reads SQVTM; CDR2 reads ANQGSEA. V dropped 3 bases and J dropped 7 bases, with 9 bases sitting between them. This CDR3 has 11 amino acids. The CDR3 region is CSVESRVGYTF. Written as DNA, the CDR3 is TGCAGCGTTGAGTCCAGAGTTGGCTACACCTTC.

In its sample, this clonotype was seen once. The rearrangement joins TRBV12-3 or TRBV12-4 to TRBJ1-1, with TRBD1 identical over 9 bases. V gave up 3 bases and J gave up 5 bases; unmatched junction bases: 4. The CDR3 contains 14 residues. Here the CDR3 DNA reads TGTGCCAGCAGTTTCAACAGGGGGCAGACTGAAGCTTTCTTT. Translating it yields CASSFNRGQTEAFF.

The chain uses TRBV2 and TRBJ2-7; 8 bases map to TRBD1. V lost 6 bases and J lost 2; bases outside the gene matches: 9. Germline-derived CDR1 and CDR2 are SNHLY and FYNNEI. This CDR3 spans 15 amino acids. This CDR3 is CASSRKGQGPYEQYF. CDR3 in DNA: TGTGCCAGCAGCAGAAAAGGACAGGGACCCTACGAGCAGTACTTC.

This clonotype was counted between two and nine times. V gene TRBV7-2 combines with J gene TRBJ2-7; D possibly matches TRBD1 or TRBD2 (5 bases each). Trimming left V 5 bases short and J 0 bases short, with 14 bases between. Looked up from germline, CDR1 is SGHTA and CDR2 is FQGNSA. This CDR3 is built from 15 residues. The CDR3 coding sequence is TGTGCCAGCAGCCCCGGGACCGAAAACTCCTACGAGCAGTACTTC. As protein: CASSPGTENSYEQYF. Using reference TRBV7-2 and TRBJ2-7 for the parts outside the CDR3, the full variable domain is GAGVSQSPSNKVTEKGKDVELRCDPISGHTALYWYRQSLGQGLEFLIYFQGNSAPDKSGLPSDRFSAERTGGSVSTLTIQRTQQEDSAVYLCASSPGTENSYEQYFGPGTRLTVT.

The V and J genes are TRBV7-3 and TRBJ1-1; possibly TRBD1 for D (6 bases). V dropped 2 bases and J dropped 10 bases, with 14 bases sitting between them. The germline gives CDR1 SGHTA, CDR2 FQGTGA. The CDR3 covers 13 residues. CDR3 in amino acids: CASSLALQGRAFF. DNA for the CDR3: TGTGCCAGCAGCTTAGCGCTCCAGGGGAGAGCTTTCTTT. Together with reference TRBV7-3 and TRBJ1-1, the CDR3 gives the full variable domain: GAGVSQTPSNKVTEKGKYVELRCDPISGHTALYWYRQSLGQGPEFLIYFQGTGAADDSGLPNDRFFAVRPEGSVSTLKIQRTERGDSAVYLCASSLALQGRAFFGQGTRLTVV.

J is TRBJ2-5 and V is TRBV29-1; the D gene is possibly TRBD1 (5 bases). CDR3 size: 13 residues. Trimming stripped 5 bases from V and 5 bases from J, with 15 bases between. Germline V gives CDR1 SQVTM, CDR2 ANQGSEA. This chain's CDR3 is CSVREGDGETQYF. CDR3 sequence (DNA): TGCAGCGTTAGGGAAGGGGATGGGGAGACCCAGTACTTC.

This CDR3 is CASSASRPQETQYF. The CDR3 bases are TGTGCCAGTAGTGCATCCAGGCCCCAAGAGACCCAGTACTTC. The chain has TRBV19 and TRBJ2-5; unclear D gene. V dropped 5 bases and J dropped 1 base, with 11 bases sitting between them. The CDR3 is made up of 14 amino acids. CDR1 LNHDA and CDR2 SQIVND come from the germline V gene (reference sequence).

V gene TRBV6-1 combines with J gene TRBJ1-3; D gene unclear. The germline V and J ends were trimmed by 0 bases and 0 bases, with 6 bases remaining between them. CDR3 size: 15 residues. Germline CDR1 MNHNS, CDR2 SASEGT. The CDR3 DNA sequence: TGTGCCAGCAGTGAAGCAAATACCTCTGGAAACACCATATATTTT. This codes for CASSEANTSGNTIYF.

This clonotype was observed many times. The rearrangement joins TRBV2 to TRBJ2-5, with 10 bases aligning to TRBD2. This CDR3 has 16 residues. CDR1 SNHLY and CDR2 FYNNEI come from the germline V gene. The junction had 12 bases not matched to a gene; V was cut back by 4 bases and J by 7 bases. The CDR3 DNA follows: TGTGCCAGCAGTGGGGACCGACTAGCGGGCTTGGGGACCCAGTACTTC. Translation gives CASSGDRLAGLGTQYF.

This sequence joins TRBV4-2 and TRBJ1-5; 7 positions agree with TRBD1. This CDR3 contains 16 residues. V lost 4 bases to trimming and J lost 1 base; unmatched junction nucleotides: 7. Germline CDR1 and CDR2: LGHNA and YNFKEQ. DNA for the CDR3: TGTGCCAGCAGCCTACAGCAGGGGGACAGCAATCAGCCCCAGCATTTT. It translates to CASSLQQGDSNQPQHF.

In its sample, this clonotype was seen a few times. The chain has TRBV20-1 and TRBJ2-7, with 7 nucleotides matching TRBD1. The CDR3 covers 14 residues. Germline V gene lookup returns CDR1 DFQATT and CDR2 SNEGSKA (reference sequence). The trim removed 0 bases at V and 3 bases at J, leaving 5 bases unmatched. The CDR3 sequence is CSARDQGVGYEQYF. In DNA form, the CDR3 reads TGCAGTGCTAGAGATCAGGGGGTGGGCTACGAGCAGTACTTC.

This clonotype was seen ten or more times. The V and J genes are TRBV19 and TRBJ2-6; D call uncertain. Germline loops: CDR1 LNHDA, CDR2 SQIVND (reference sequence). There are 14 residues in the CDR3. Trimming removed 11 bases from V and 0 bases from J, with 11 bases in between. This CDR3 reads CASNPSSGANVLTF. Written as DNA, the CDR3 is TGTGCCTCTAACCCCAGCTCTGGGGCCAACGTCCTGACTTTC. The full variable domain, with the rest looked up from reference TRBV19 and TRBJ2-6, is DGGITQSPKYLFRKEGQNVTLSCEQNLNHDAMYWYRQDPGQGLRLIYYSQIVNDFQKGDIAEGYSVSREKKESFPLTVTSAQKNPTAFYLCASNPSSGANVLTFGAGSRLTVL.

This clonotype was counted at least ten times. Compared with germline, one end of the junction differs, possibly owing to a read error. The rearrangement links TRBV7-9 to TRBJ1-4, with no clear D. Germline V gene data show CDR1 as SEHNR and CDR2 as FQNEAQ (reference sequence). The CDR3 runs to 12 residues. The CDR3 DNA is TGCGCCAGCAGCCAAGGACGGGAAAAACTGTTTTTT. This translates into CASSQGREKLFF. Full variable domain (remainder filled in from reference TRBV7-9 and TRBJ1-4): DTGVSQNPRHKITKRGQNVTFRCDPISEHNRLYWYRQTLGQGPEFLTYFQNEAQLEKSRLLSDRFSAERPKGSFSTLEIQRTEQGDSAMYLCASSQGREKLFFGSGTQLSVL.

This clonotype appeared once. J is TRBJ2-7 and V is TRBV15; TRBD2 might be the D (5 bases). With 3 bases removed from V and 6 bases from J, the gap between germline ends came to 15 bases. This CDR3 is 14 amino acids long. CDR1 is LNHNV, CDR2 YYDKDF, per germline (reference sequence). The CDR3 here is CATSSGRVAGEQYF. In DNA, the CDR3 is TGTGCCACCAGCAGTGGAAGGGTGGCGGGCGAGCAGTACTTC.

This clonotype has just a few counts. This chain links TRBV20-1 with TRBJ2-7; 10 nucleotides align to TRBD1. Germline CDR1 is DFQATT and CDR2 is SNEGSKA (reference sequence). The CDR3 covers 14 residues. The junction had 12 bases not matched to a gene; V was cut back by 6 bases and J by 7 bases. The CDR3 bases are TGCAGTGCCAACAGACAGGGGGCTGTTCGGGAGCAGTACTTC. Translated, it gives CSANRQGAVREQYF.

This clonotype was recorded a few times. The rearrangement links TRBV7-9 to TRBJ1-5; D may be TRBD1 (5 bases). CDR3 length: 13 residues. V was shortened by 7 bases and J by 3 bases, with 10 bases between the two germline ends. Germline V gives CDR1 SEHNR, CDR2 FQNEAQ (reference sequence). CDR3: CASTGTSNQPQHF. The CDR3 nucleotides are TGTGCCAGCACCGGGACTTCCAATCAGCCCCAGCATTTT.

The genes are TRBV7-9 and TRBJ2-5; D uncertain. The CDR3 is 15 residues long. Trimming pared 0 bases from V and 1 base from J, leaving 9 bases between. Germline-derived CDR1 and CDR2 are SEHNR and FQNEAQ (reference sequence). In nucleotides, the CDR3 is TGTGCCAGCAGCTTAGCCGCTTGGTCCCAAGAGACCCAGTACTTC. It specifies CASSLAAWSQETQYF. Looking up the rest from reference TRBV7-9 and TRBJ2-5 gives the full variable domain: DTGVSQNPRHKITKRGQNVTFRCDPISEHNRLYWYRQTLGQGPEFLTYFQNEAQLEKSRLLSDRFSAERPKGSFSTLEIQRTEQGDSAMYLCASSLAAWSQETQYFGPGTRLLVL.

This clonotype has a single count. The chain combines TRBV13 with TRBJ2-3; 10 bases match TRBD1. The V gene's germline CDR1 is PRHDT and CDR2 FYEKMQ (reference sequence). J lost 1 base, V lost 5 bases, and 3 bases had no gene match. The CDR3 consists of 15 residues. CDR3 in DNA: TGTGCCAGCAGCAACGGACAGGGGGGCACAGATACGCAGTATTTT. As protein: CASSNGQGGTDTQYF.

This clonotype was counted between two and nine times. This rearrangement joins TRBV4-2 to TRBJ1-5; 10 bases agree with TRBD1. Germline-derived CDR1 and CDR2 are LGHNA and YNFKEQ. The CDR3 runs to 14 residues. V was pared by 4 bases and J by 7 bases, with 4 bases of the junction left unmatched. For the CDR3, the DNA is TGTGCCAGCAGCCCTGGGACAGGGGCCCAGCCCCAGCATTTT. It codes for CASSPGTGAQPQHF.

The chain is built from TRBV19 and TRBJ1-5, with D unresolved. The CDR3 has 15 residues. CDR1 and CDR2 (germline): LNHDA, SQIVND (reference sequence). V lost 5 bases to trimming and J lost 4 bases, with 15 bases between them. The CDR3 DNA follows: TGTGCCAGTAGTCTTAGGGCAGCGATTAATCAGCCCCAGCATTTT. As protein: CASSLRAAINQPQHF.